These 20 T cell receptor beta chains were sequenced from one sample in a study of blood T cell repertoires in COVID-19. TCRdb keeps only in-frame clones here, not all; method: immunoSEQ multiplex PCR. Of some 90,000 clones in the sample, nearly 90% were seen once. The specimen sequenced was peripheral blood. The receptors stem from a man in his fifties with acute or convalescent COVID-19.

The chain uses TRBV6-5 and TRBJ1-2, with 7 bases fitting TRBD1. CDR3 length equals 13 residues. V was pared by 7 bases and J by 8 bases, with 10 bases of the junction left unmatched. Looked up from germline, CDR1 is MNHEY and CDR2 is SVGAGI. CDR3 DNA sequence: TGTGCCAGCAACAAACCCGGGACAGACGGCTACACCTTC. Translation gives CASNKPGTDGYTF.

The chain couples TRBV6-6 to TRBJ1-2; 8 nucleotides agree with TRBD1. This CDR3 spans 16 amino acids. The germline gives CDR1 MNHNY, CDR2 SVGAGI (reference sequence). After removal of 5 bases from V and 2 bases from J, the junction contained 10 bases not matched to a gene. The CDR3 loop reads CASSPADRVLNYGYTF. The CDR3, as DNA: TGTGCCAGCAGTCCCGCGGACAGGGTTCTAAACTATGGCTACACCTTC.

The V and J genes are TRBV6-5 and TRBJ1-2; D may be TRBD1 (6 bases). The V and J ends lost 4 bases and 8 bases respectively, with 17 bases between them. The CDR3 sequence is 14 residues long. Germline V CDR1 and CDR2: MNHEY, SVGAGI. CDR3 sequence reads: CASSSGQSPHGYTF. The CDR3 DNA reads as TGTGCCAGCAGTTCAGGACAGTCCCCCCACGGCTACACCTTC.

The chain employs TRBV5-4 and TRBJ2-7, with TRBD2 matching over 8 bases. With 0 bases clipped from V and 2 bases from J, the junction kept 4 bases outside the gene matches. The germline CDR1 and CDR2 sequences are SGHNT and YYREEE (reference sequence). This CDR3 is 15 amino acids long. The CDR3 bases are TGTGCCAGCAGCTTGGTTGCGGGGGGAACCTACGAGCAGTACTTC. It codes for CASSLVAGGTYEQYF.

The CDR3 spells CASSDPGTGVNAAFF. In DNA form, the CDR3 reads TGTGCCAGCAGTGACCCCGGGACAGGGGTTAATGCGGCTTTCTTT. The chain is built from TRBV25-1 and TRBJ1-1; 10 bases fit TRBD1. The CDR3 is made up of 15 amino acids. With V trimmed by 3 bases and J by 11 bases, 12 bases remained unmatched. In germline, CDR1 is MGHDK, CDR2 SYGVNS.

The rearrangement links TRBV2 to TRBJ2-5; 7 bases agree with TRBD1. CDR1 is SNHLY and CDR2 is FYNNEI in the germline V gene. The trim removed 4 bases at V and 2 bases at J, leaving 7 bases unmatched. The CDR3 is made up of 15 amino acids. In DNA, the CDR3 is TGTGCCAGCAGTGTACACAGGGGTACACAAGAGACCCAGTACTTC. It translates to CASSVHRGTQETQYF.

The chain uses TRBV10-3 and TRBJ2-1; the match to TRBD1 covers 12 bases. Germline loops: CDR1 ENHRY, CDR2 SYGVKD. The CDR3 totals 15 residues. V shed 4 bases and J 9 bases; nucleotides not matched to a gene: 7. The CDR3: CAISVQGQGAGEQFF. CDR3 in DNA: TGTGCCATCAGTGTGCAGGGACAGGGGGCCGGTGAGCAGTTCTTC.

This chain joins TRBV19 and TRBJ2-7; possible D gene TRBD2, 7 bases. CDR1 and CDR2 from the germline V gene are LNHDA and SQIVND (reference sequence). CDR3 size: 14 residues. V lost 6 bases, J lost 2 bases, and 14 bases lay in between. As DNA, the CDR3 is TGTGCCAGTAGCGCCGGGGGGCCCACCTACGAGCAGTACGTC. The encoded protein is CASSAGGPTYEQYV.

The chain has TRBV15 and TRBJ2-5; D is perhaps TRBD1 (5 bases). This CDR3 contains 14 residues. From germline, CDR1 is LNHNV and CDR2 YYDKDF (reference sequence). Trimming removed 2 bases from V and 3 bases from J, with 10 bases in between. The chain's CDR3 is CATSRQGLKETQYF. The DNA for the CDR3 is TGTGCCACCAGCAGACAGGGATTGAAAGAGACCCAGTACTTC.

CDR3 DNA sequence: TGCGCCAGTCGTCCCGGGACAGGGGATGGGAGTTCACCCCTCCACTTT. It specifies CASRPGTGDGSSPLHF. This chain connects TRBV5-1 to TRBJ1-6; 10 nucleotides align to TRBD1. The CDR3 runs 16 residues. Germline values: CDR1 SGHRS, CDR2 YFSETQ. Trimming cost V 8 bases and J 9 bases; bases outside gene matches: 14.

This clone was observed once. This chain uses TRBV7-9 with TRBJ1-2; perhaps TRBD1 as D (5 bases). Germline CDR1 reads SEHNR; CDR2 reads FQNEAQ (reference sequence). V lost 4 bases to trimming and J lost 4 bases, with 19 bases between them. This CDR3 comprises 16 residues. The CDR3 DNA sequence: TGTGCCAGCAGCTCAGGTGGGGGACTTCGGGGCTATGGCTACACCTTC. Translation: CASSSGGGLRGYGYTF.

This chain links TRBV30 with TRBJ2-3; TRBD2 agrees at 9 bases. J lost 3 bases, V lost 2 bases, and 9 bases had no gene match. Germline CDR1 GTSNPN, CDR2 SVGIG (reference sequence). CDR3 size: 16 residues. CDR3 region: CAWSPPGTSKTDTQYF. CDR3 in DNA: TGTGCCTGGAGTCCGCCCGGGACTAGCAAGACAGATACGCAGTATTTT. The full variable domain, its missing parts supplied by reference TRBV30 and TRBJ2-3, is SQTIHQWPATLVQPVGSPLSLECTVEGTSNPNLYWYRQAAGRGLQLLFYSVGIGQISSEVPQNLSASRPQDRQFILSSKKLLLSDSGFYLCAWSPPGTSKTDTQYFGPGTRLTVL.

The gene calls are TRBV6-4 and TRBJ2-7; 7 bases map to TRBD2. The CDR3 runs to 15 residues. Germline V gene sequence: CDR1 MRHNA, CDR2 SNTAGT. V gave up 3 bases and J gave up 2 bases; unmatched junction bases: 7. CDR3 in DNA: TGTGCCAGCAGTGAAAGCCAGGGAGGGGCCTACGAGCAGTACTTC. Its protein is CASSESQGGAYEQYF.

The chain joins TRBV27 to TRBJ2-5; 9 nucleotides align to TRBD1. Germline CDR1 and CDR2: MNHEY and SMNVEV (reference sequence). The CDR3 is made up of 22 amino acids. V shed 6 bases and J 3 bases; nucleotides not matched to a gene: 29. The CDR3 DNA reads as TGTGCCAGCAGCCAACCCCCTCCTACAGGGGGCGTGAGTGGTTTGGGAAAAGAGACCCAGTACTTC. Its translation: CASSQPPPTGGVSGLGKETQYF.

This rearrangement joins TRBV15 to TRBJ1-1; 7 bases line up with TRBD1. Per the germline V gene, CDR1 is LNHNV and CDR2 is YYDKDF (reference sequence). The ends lost 3 bases at V and 2 bases at J; junction bases unmatched: 6. This CDR3 has 15 residues. The CDR3 DNA sequence: TGTGCCACCAGCAGGGGACAGAAATCTAACACTGAAGCTTTCTTT. Its translation: CATSRGQKSNTEAFF.

This chain connects TRBV5-4 to TRBJ1-2; possible D gene TRBD1, 5 bases. With 4 bases removed from V and 5 bases from J, the gap between germline ends came to 15 bases. Germline CDR1 SGHNT, CDR2 YYREEE (reference sequence). The CDR3 length is 14 residues. CDR3 region: CASSPGQESYGYTF. The CDR3 nucleotides are TGTGCCAGCAGCCCCGGACAAGAGTCATATGGCTACACCTTC. The entire variable domain, with the rest obtained from reference TRBV5-4 and TRBJ1-2, is as follows: ETGVTQSPTHLIKTRGQQVTLRCSSQSGHNTVSWYQQALGQGPQFIFQYYREEENGRGNFPPRFSGLQFPNYSSELNVNALELDDSALYLCASSPGQESYGYTFGSGTRLTVV.

J is TRBJ1-1 and V is TRBV11-3; D unclear. This CDR3 has 15 residues. V lost 5 bases to trimming and J lost 3 bases, with 16 bases between them. Per the germline V gene, CDR1 is SGHNT and CDR2 is YENEEA. CDR3 sequence (DNA): TGTGCCAGCAGCGATGGGTGGAGGCTCTACACTGAAGCTTTCTTT. Encoded protein: CASSDGWRLYTEAFF.

This clone appeared a few times. The chain links TRBV6-1 to TRBJ2-1; D is ambiguous. In germline, CDR1 is MNHNS, CDR2 SASEGT. Trimming pared 2 bases from V and 5 bases from J, leaving 7 bases between. The CDR3 covers 13 residues. The CDR3 sequence is CASSEHQNNEQFF. Written as DNA, the CDR3 is TGTGCCAGCAGTGAACACCAGAACAATGAGCAGTTCTTC.

The chain has TRBV28 and TRBJ2-1, with 10 bases identical to TRBD2. V trimming: 3 bases; J trimming: 5 bases; junction bases outside the gene matches: 4. The germline V gene has CDR1 MDHEN and CDR2 SYDVKM. This CDR3 is built from 15 residues. The CDR3 region is CASSLSGGAHNEQFF. The CDR3, as DNA: TGTGCCAGCAGTTTGAGCGGGGGGGCCCACAATGAGCAGTTCTTC.

V and J are TRBV28 and TRBJ1-1; D call uncertain. V was clipped by 7 bases and J by 4 bases, with 19 bases between them. From germline, CDR1 is MDHEN and CDR2 SYDVKM. The CDR3 runs to 15 residues. The CDR3 DNA is TGTGCCAGCACCAACCCTGGGTTCTCGGGCACTGAAGCTTTCTTT. Translating gives CASTNPGFSGTEAFF.